This T cell receptor (beta chain) was sequenced during a study of shared clonotypes between healthy human individuals. The study, taken as a whole, reports: What rarefaction showed was incomplete sorted-subset sequencing despite large depth.

Clones were sequenced by immunoSEQ multiplex PCR, and TCRdb holds only the in-frame ones, with some missing. The data hold hundreds of thousands of clones, with approximately 97% observed a single time. The naive CD8 population came from CD45RO-negative cells selected for CCR7, without terminally differentiated effector memory CD45RA+ cells. A note on this clone: Antigen specificity is unknown.

This CDR3 is built from 16 residues. Trimming cost V 6 bases and J 5 bases; bases outside gene matches: 11. Germline loops: CDR1 SEHNR, CDR2 FQNEAQ (reference sequence). The chain uses TRBV7-9 and TRBJ2-1; 9 nucleotides align to TRBD2. This clonotype was sampled from a man aged 25 to 45 in good health. What was sequenced was naive CD8+ T cells sorted from blood. DNA of the CDR3: TGTGCCAGCAGACGAGCGGGAGGAGGTTCAGACAATGAGCAGTTCTTC. Protein product: CASRRAGGGSDNEQFF.